What follows are 29 T cell receptor beta chains derived from one specimen sequenced in a study of cytomegalovirus exposure and HLA in healthy donors. PCR primers comprised 60 Vbeta and 13 Jbeta primers. Profiling relied on immunoSEQ multiplex PCR, and the TCRdb table lists in-frame clones only, not all of them. The table has about 140,000 clones, around 86% seen once. Material: PBMCs. These receptors were obtained from a female donor in good health and CMV-seronegative.

The rearrangement uses TRBV5-1 and TRBJ2-3, with D uncertain. The germline CDR1 and CDR2 sequences are SGHRS and YFSETQ. The CDR3 has 16 residues. V shed 0 bases and J shed 0 bases, with 11 bases lying between them. The CDR3 here is CASSLGSQASTDTQYF. The CDR3 nucleotides are TGCGCCAGCAGCTTGGGGTCCCAGGCAAGCACAGATACGCAGTATTTT.

The rearrangement uses TRBV4-1 and TRBJ2-7, with a tentative D call TRBD2 (6 bases). The CDR3 runs 15 residues. Germline V gene lookup returns CDR1 MGHRA and CDR2 YSYEKL. With 3 bases removed from V and 1 base from J, the gap between germline ends came to 13 bases. This chain's CDR3 is CASSQSTSGSYEQYF. The CDR3 DNA follows: TGCGCCAGCAGCCAGTCGACTAGTGGGTCCTACGAGCAGTACTTC.

The rearrangement links TRBV30 to TRBJ2-2, with 9 bases lining up with TRBD1. Germline values: CDR1 GTSNPN, CDR2 SVGIG (reference sequence). The CDR3 has 14 amino acids. The trim removed 5 bases at V and 3 bases at J, leaving 4 bases unmatched. CDR3 coding DNA: TGTGCCTGGGGACAGGGGACATACACCGGGGAGCTGTTTTTT. It is translated as CAWGQGTYTGELFF.

The chain links TRBV30 to TRBJ1-1; 7 bases are a match to TRBD1. The germline V gene encodes CDR1 GTSNPN and CDR2 SVGIG (reference sequence). This CDR3 is 14 amino acids long. Unmatched junction bases numbered 2, after V lost 1 base and J lost 0 bases. CDR3 region: CAWSGTGLNTEAFF. As DNA, the CDR3 is TGTGCCTGGAGTGGGACAGGTCTGAACACTGAAGCTTTCTTT. Using reference TRBV30 and TRBJ1-1 for the parts outside the CDR3, the full variable domain is SQTIHQWPATLVQPVGSPLSLECTVEGTSNPNLYWYRQAAGRGLQLLFYSVGIGQISSEVPQNLSASRPQDRQFILSSKKLLLSDSGFYLCAWSGTGLNTEAFFGQGTRLTVV.

The gene calls are TRBV7-9 and TRBJ1-1; D uncertain. With 6 bases removed from V and 6 bases from J, the gap between germline ends came to 17 bases. The CDR3 contains 14 residues. CDR1 is SEHNR, CDR2 FQNEAQ, per germline (reference sequence). CDR3 DNA sequence: TGTGCCAGCAGTTACAGAGCCGGACTGGCTGAAGCTTTCTTT. Translated, it gives CASSYRAGLAEAFF.

The V and J genes are TRBV6-5 and TRBJ1-5; maybe TRBD1 (5 bases). Looked up from germline, CDR1 is MNHEY and CDR2 is SVGAGI. The CDR3 consists of 15 residues. V was shortened by 0 bases and J by 4 bases, with 10 bases between the two germline ends. The CDR3 DNA sequence: TGTGCCAGCAGTTACTCTCGACAGCTAAATCAGCCCCAGCATTTT. Its protein is CASSYSRQLNQPQHF.

CDR3 bases: TGCGCCAGCAGTGAACAGGATGCCTACGAGCAGTACTTC. This sequence encodes CASSEQDAYEQYF. The J gene is TRBJ2-7, the V gene TRBV10-1; possible D gene TRBD1, 5 bases. From germline, CDR1 is WNHNN and CDR2 SYGVQD (reference sequence). CDR3 length: 13 residues. With 3 bases removed from V and 2 bases from J, the gap between germline ends came to 8 bases.

The chain links TRBV2 to TRBJ2-7; D perhaps matches TRBD1 (6 bases). The CDR3 contains 14 residues. V lost 2 bases to trimming and J lost 2 bases, with 10 bases between them. Germline loops: CDR1 SNHLY, CDR2 FYNNEI. This CDR3 reads CASSEYRDPYEQYF. The DNA of the CDR3 is TGTGCCAGCAGTGAATACAGGGACCCCTACGAGCAGTACTTC.

The chain uses TRBV6-6 and TRBJ1-3, with D possibly matching TRBD1 (6 bases). V lost 5 bases, J lost 2 bases, and 7 bases lay in between. There are 13 residues in the CDR3. In germline, CDR1 is MNHNY, CDR2 SVGAGI (reference sequence). CDR3 sequence reads: CASSRTAGNTIYF. The CDR3, as DNA: TGTGCCAGCAGTCGGACAGCTGGAAACACCATATATTTT.

The gene calls are TRBV6-5 and TRBJ1-5, with TRBD1 as a possible D gene (6 bases). CDR1 is MNHEY and CDR2 is SVGAGI in the germline V gene. With 5 bases removed from V and 0 bases from J, the gap between germline ends came to 8 bases. There are 14 residues in the CDR3. CDR3 sequence: CASSDRYSNQPQHF. CDR3 sequence (DNA): TGTGCCAGCAGTGACAGGTATAGCAATCAGCCCCAGCATTTT.

This clone was seen only a few times. The chain recombines TRBV29-1 with TRBJ2-5; D is perhaps TRBD1 (6 bases). CDR1 is SQVTM and CDR2 is ANQGSEA in the germline V gene. This CDR3 comprises 12 residues. The V and J ends lost 4 bases and 5 bases respectively, with 11 bases between them. The CDR3 DNA reads TGCAGCGTTGGGACAGCTAGGGAGACCCAGTACTTC. This codes for CSVGTARETQYF.

The V call is TRBV27, the J call TRBJ2-1; 8 bases agree with TRBD2. Germline loops: CDR1 MNHEY, CDR2 SMNVEV (reference sequence). The CDR3 covers 15 residues. Trimming cost V 1 base and J 6 bases; bases outside gene matches: 5. The CDR3 loop is CASSLLGLAANEQFF. The CDR3 DNA reads TGTGCCAGCAGTTTATTAGGACTAGCTGCCAATGAGCAGTTCTTC.

The chain joins TRBV2 to TRBJ2-7; no clear D gene. Trimming left V 3 bases short and J 6 bases short, with 12 bases between. The CDR3 sequence is 13 residues long. Germline V gene data show CDR1 as SNHLY and CDR2 as FYNNEI. The CDR3 loop is CASSDGSTGEQYF. The CDR3, as DNA: TGTGCCAGCAGTGATGGGTCTACGGGCGAGCAGTACTTC.

This clone was detected only once. The rearrangement uses TRBV6-5 and TRBJ2-2, with D tentatively TRBD1 (6 bases). The CDR3 loop spans 14 amino acids. Trimming removed 6 bases from V and 7 bases from J, with 15 bases in between. Germline assignment: CDR1 MNHEY and CDR2 SVGAGI. The CDR3 loop is CASRKQGLGGELFF. The CDR3 DNA reads TGTGCCAGCAGAAAACAGGGTTTGGGCGGGGAGCTGTTTTTT.

The CDR3 spells CASSHRQALNEKLFF. The CDR3 DNA reads TGTGCCAGCAGTCACCGACAGGCCCTGAATGAAAAACTGTTTTTT. This chain joins TRBV6-5 and TRBJ1-4, with D possibly matching TRBD1 (6 bases). Germline V lookup: CDR1 MNHEY, CDR2 SVGAGI. The CDR3 is 15 amino acids. The V gene lost 5 bases and the J gene lost 5 bases, with 15 bases spanning the gap.

The J gene is TRBJ2-7, the V gene TRBV2, with D perhaps matching TRBD2 (6 bases). The ends were cut back, 7 bases at V and 4 bases at J, with 20 bases in the middle. The CDR3 extends over 15 amino acids. Germline loops: CDR1 SNHLY, CDR2 FYNNEI. Written as DNA, the CDR3 is TGTGCCAGCATTTCACGGGACTCAGAACAATACGAGCAGTACTTC. It codes for CASISRDSEQYEQYF.

This clone was found a few times. The chain recombines TRBV19 with TRBJ2-7; 10 bases match TRBD2. The germline V gene has CDR1 LNHDA and CDR2 SQIVND (reference sequence). The CDR3 spans 15 residues. V was clipped by 2 bases and J by 4 bases; unmatched bases: 5. The CDR3 sequence: CASSITLAGAYEQYF. For the CDR3, the DNA is TGTGCCAGTAGTATAACTCTAGCGGGAGCTTACGAGCAGTACTTC. Complete variable domain (other parts from reference TRBV19 and TRBJ2-7): DGGITQSPKYLFRKEGQNVTLSCEQNLNHDAMYWYRQDPGQGLRLIYYSQIVNDFQKGDIAEGYSVSREKKESFPLTVTSAQKNPTAFYLCASSITLAGAYEQYFGPGTRLTVT.

The chain recombines TRBV2 with TRBJ2-5, with D tentatively TRBD1 (5 bases). There are 15 residues in the CDR3. The germline gives CDR1 SNHLY, CDR2 FYNNEI. With 2 bases removed from V and 5 bases from J, the gap between germline ends came to 15 bases. Here the CDR3 DNA reads TGTGCCAGCAGTGAATGGGGCAGGGTGGAGGAGACCCAGTACTTC. Amino acid sequence: CASSEWGRVEETQYF.

This clone was observed a handful of times. The chain joins TRBV25-1 to TRBJ2-5, with D possibly matching TRBD1 (6 bases). In germline, CDR1 is MGHDK, CDR2 SYGVNS. The CDR3 sequence is 17 residues long. With 3 bases removed from V and 0 bases from J, the gap between germline ends came to 17 bases. CDR3 region: CASSEGQGPFHQETQYF. CDR3 DNA: TGTGCCAGCAGTGAGGGGCAGGGGCCCTTCCACCAAGAGACCCAGTACTTC.

The chain recombines TRBV28 with TRBJ1-1, with 7 positions matching TRBD1. The germline CDR1 and CDR2 sequences are MDHEN and SYDVKM. The V and J ends lost 1 base and 4 bases, in that order; junction bases with no gene match: 3. The CDR3 spans 14 residues. The CDR3: CASSLSTGSTEAFF. In nucleotides, the CDR3 is TGTGCCAGCAGTTTATCGACAGGGTCCACTGAAGCTTTCTTT.

The rearrangement links TRBV7-2 to TRBJ1-1; D call uncertain. The germline CDR1 and CDR2 sequences are SGHTA and FQGNSA. Trimming removed 4 bases from V and 2 bases from J, with 11 bases in between. The CDR3 contains 14 residues. The CDR3 here is CASSWGEINTEAFF. The CDR3 DNA sequence: TGTGCCAGCAGCTGGGGAGAGATTAACACTGAAGCTTTCTTT.

V and J are TRBV28 and TRBJ1-5; weak D call: TRBD1 (6 bases). V lost 6 bases to trimming and J lost 5 bases, with 14 bases between them. The germline CDR1 and CDR2 sequences are MDHEN and SYDVKM. The CDR3 has 14 residues. The CDR3: CASSLTGTYQPQHF. The CDR3 DNA follows: TGTGCCAGCAGCCTTACAGGGACCTATCAGCCCCAGCATTTT.

The CDR3 nucleotides read TGTGCCAGCAGTTTATATACTAGCGGGGGGAGGAATGAGCAGTTCTTC. This sequence encodes CASSLYTSGGRNEQFF. The chain employs TRBV28 and TRBJ2-1; 12 bases match TRBD2. The CDR3 runs 16 residues. The ends lost 1 base at V and 7 bases at J; junction bases unmatched: 5. In germline, CDR1 is MDHEN, CDR2 SYDVKM.

This clone was recorded a few times. The rearrangement links TRBV7-9 to TRBJ2-1; 7 nucleotides line up with TRBD1. Germline trimming cut 7 bases from V and 0 bases from J; bases unmatched to any gene: 3. CDR3 size: 14 residues. Per the germline V gene, CDR1 is SEHNR and CDR2 is FQNEAQ (reference sequence). This CDR3 is CASTGQASYNEQFF. CDR3 in DNA: TGTGCCAGCACCGGACAGGCCTCCTACAATGAGCAGTTCTTC.

The rearrangement joins TRBV5-1 to TRBJ2-4; TRBD1 might be the D (6 bases). CDR1 and CDR2 (germline): SGHRS, YFSETQ. The V gene lost 0 bases and the J gene lost 5 bases, with 15 bases spanning the gap. The CDR3 spans 16 residues. The CDR3 DNA reads as TGCGCCAGCAGCTTGGCGACGGACAGAGTGCAAAACATTCAGTACTTC. It yields the protein CASSLATDRVQNIQYF.

The chain recombines TRBV30 with TRBJ1-5; D is ambiguous. CDR1 GTSNPN and CDR2 SVGIG come from the germline V gene (reference sequence). This CDR3 comprises 15 residues. With 2 bases removed from V and 2 bases from J, the gap between germline ends came to 13 bases. CDR3 protein: CAWSTGLSGNQPQHF. The DNA for the CDR3 is TGTGCCTGGAGTACGGGTCTCAGCGGCAATCAGCCCCAGCATTTT.

V usage is TRBV28 and J usage is TRBJ2-1; 11 bases align to TRBD2. The CDR3 extends over 16 amino acids. Germline trimming cut 0 bases from V and 8 bases from J; bases unmatched to any gene: 6. Germline assignment: CDR1 MDHEN and CDR2 SYDVKM. CDR3 DNA: TGTGCCAGCAGTTTATGGTCTAGCGGGAGGACCGATGAGCAGTTCTTC. Protein: CASSLWSSGRTDEQFF.

The rearrangement links TRBV2 to TRBJ2-7; 11 bases are a match to TRBD2. V lost 6 bases and J lost 7; bases outside the gene matches: 11. Germline CDR1 SNHLY, CDR2 FYNNEI. This CDR3 is built from 15 residues. CDR3 sequence (DNA): TGTGCCAGCAGGGGGGGACTAGCGGCCTCAGGGGAGCAGTACTTC. Translated: CASRGGLAASGEQYF.

V gene TRBV6-5 combines with J gene TRBJ2-7; TRBD1 aligns across 8 bases. Germline CDR1 and CDR2: MNHEY and SVGAGI. This CDR3 comprises 14 residues. Trimming took 2 bases from V and 7 from J; bases not matched to a gene: 7. The CDR3 DNA sequence: TGTGCCAGCAGTTACACCGGACAGGGAGAGGAGCAGTACTTC. This sequence encodes CASSYTGQGEEQYF.